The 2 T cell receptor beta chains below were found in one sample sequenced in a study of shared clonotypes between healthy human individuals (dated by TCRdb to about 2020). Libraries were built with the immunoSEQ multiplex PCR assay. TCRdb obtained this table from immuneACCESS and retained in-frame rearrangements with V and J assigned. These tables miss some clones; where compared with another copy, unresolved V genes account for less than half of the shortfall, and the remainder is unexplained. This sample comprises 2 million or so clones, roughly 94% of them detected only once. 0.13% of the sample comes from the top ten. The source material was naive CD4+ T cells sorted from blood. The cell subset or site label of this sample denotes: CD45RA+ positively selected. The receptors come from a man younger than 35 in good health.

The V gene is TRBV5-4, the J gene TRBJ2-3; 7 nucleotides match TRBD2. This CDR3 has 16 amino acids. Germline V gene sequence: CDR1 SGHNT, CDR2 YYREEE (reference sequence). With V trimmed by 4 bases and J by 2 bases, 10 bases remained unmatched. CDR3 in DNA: TGTGCCAGCAGCCCCTTTCCGGGGGGAGACACAGATACGCAGTATTTT. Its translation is CASSPFPGGDTDTQYF.

This CDR3 is CASRRGQERDYGYTF. The CDR3 DNA is TGTGCCAGCAGGAGGGGACAGGAACGAGACTATGGCTACACCTTC. This chain connects TRBV6-5 to TRBJ1-2; 8 bases match TRBD1. Germline assignment: CDR1 MNHEY and CDR2 SVGAGI. V trimming: 6 bases; J trimming: 3 bases; junction bases outside the gene matches: 9. The CDR3 covers 15 residues.